Below, one TCR beta chain is given with its context. Its specificity is not known. The authors distributed each subset's genomic DNA evenly over several immunoSEQ plates. Measured with immunoSEQ multiplex PCR; TCRdb has only the in-frame clones, and not every one. Of 950,000 to 1,100,000 clones listed, about 77% are singletons. The data stem from a study of shared clonotypes between healthy human individuals. Study findings and constraints: Though the depth was large, rarefaction showed that sorted-subset sequencing was incomplete.

This receptor was identified in a man aged 18-30 years in good health. The sample taken for sequencing was memory CD4+ T cells sorted from blood. Sample subset: CD45RA-negative fraction.

This chain's CDR3 is CASSLRDQNIQYF. CDR3 nucleotide sequence: TGTGCCAGCAGCTTACGGGACCAAAACATTCAGTACTTC. The rearrangement joins TRBV11-2 to TRBJ2-4, with D perhaps assigned TRBD1 or TRBD2 (5 bases each). The germline gives CDR1 SGHAT, CDR2 FQNNGV. This CDR3 region has 13 residues. The V end was cut by 2 bases, the J end by 5 bases, with 7 bases between.